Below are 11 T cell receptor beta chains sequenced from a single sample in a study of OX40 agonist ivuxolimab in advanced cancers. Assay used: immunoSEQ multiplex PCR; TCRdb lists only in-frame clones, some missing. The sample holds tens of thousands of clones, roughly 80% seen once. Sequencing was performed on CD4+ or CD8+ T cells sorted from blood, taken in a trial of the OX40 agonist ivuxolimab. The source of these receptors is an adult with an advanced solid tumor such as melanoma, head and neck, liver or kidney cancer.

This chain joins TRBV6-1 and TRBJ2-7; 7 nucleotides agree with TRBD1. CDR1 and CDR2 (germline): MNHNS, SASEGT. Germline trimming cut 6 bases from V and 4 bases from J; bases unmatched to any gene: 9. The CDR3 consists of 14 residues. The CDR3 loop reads CASRGARQGYEQYV. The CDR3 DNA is TGTGCCAGCAGGGGGGCCCGACAGGGTTACGAGCAGTACGTC.

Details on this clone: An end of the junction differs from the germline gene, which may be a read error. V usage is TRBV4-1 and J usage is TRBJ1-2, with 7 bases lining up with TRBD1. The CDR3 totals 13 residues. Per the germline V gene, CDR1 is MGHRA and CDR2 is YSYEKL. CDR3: CASRQEGTDGYTF. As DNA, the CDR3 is TGCGCCAGCAGACAAGAGGGGACAGATGGCTACACCTTC.

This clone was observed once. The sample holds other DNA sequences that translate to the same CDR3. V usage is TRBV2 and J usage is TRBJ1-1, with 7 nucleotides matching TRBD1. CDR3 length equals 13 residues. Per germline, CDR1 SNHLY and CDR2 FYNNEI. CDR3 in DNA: TGTGCTTCGACGGGACAGCTTAACACTGAAGCTTTCTTT. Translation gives CASTGQLNTEAFF.

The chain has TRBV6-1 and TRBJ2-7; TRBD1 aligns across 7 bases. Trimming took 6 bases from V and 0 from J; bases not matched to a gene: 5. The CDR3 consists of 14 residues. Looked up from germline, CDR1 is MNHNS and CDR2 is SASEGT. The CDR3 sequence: CASRQGKHSYEQYV. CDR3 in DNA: TGTGCCAGCAGACAGGGGAAGCACTCCTACGAGCAGTACGTC.

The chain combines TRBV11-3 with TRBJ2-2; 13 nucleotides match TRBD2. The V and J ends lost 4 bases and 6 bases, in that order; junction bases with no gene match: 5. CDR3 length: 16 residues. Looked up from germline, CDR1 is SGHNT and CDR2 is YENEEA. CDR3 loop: CASSSRTSGRPGELFF. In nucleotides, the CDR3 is TGTGCCAGCAGCTCTCGGACTAGCGGGAGACCCGGGGAGCTGTTTTTT.

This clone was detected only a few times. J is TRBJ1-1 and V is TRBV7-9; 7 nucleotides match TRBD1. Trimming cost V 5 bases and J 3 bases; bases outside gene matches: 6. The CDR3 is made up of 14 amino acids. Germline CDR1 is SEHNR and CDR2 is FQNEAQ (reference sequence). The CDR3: CASSRRGLDTEAFF. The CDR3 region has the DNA TGTGCCAGCAGCAGAAGGGGGCTGGACACTGAAGCTTTCTTT. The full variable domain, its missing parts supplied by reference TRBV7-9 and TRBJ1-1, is DTGVSQNPRHKITKRGQNVTFRCDPISEHNRLYWYRQTLGQGPEFLTYFQNEAQLEKSRLLSDRFSAERPKGSFSTLEIQRTEQGDSAMYLCASSRRGLDTEAFFGQGTRLTVV.

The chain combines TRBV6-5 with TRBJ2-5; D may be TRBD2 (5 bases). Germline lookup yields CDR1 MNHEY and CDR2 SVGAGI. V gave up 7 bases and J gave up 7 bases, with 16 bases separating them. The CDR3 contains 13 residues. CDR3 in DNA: TGTGCCAGCAACACCGGATCGGGGTGGACCCAGTACTTC. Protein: CASNTGSGWTQYF.

CDR3 sequence: CASRLGGTAGRDRPYNSPLHF. CDR3 coding DNA: TGTGCAAGTCGCTTAGGCGGGACAGCGGGAAGAGATCGCCCCTATAATTCACCCCTCCACTTT. This rearrangement joins TRBV12-2 to TRBJ1-6. TRBV12-2 is an annotated pseudogene. This CDR3 region has 21 residues.

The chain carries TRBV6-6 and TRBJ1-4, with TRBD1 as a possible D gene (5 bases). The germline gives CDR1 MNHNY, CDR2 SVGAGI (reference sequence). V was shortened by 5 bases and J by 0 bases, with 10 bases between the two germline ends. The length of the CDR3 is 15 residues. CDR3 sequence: CASSGQGATNEKLFF. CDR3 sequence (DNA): TGTGCCAGCAGTGGCCAGGGTGCAACTAATGAAAAACTGTTTTTT.

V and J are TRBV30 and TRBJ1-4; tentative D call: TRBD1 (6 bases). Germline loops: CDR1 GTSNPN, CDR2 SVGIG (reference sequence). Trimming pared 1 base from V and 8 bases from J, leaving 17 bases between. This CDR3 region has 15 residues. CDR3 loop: CAWSGQGLTGEKLFF. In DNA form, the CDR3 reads TGTGCCTGGAGTGGCCAGGGGTTGACCGGGGAAAAACTGTTTTTT.

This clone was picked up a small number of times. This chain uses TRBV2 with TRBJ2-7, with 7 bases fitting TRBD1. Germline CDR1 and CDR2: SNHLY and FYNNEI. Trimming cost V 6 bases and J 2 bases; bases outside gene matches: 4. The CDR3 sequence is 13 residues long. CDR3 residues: CASRKGQAYEQYF. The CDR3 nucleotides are TGTGCCAGCAGGAAAGGACAGGCCTACGAGCAGTACTTC.